One and the same sample provided the 21 T cell receptor beta chains below, sequenced in a study of Graves' ophthalmopathy and Graves' hyperthyroidism. Amplified material comprised TCR beta CDR3 regions derived from RNA transcripts. After a first-round RT-PCR with HTBI primers, a second-round multiplex PCR was run. TCRdb used MiXCR to reprocess the multiplex PCR reads, holding one entry per CDR3 protein. In the table there are over a million distinct CDR3 sequences, approximately 35% of which are singletons. Sequenced input: peripheral blood or thyroid tissue (not recorded which). These receptors were obtained from an adult man with Graves' hyperthyroidism.

Only a few counts were recorded for this clonotype. V gene TRBV19 combines with J gene TRBJ2-7; D gene uncertain. Trimming took 3 bases from V and 6 from J, leaving 9 bases between them. Per germline, CDR1 LNHDA and CDR2 SQIVND (reference sequence). The CDR3 sequence is 12 residues long. The DNA of the CDR3 is TGTGCCAGTAGTATTTCCTCAGGCGAGCAGTACTTC. Translated: CASSISSGEQYF.

This chain connects TRBV29-1 to TRBJ2-5, with TRBD2 matching over 7 bases. After removal of 8 bases from V and 4 bases from J, the junction contained 10 bases not matched to a gene. The germline CDR1 and CDR2 sequences are SQVTM and ANQGSEA. This CDR3 has 13 amino acids. The CDR3 protein is CSTGGLPTETQYF. CDR3 DNA: TGCAGCACCGGGGGGTTACCGACAGAGACCCAGTACTTC. Full variable domain (missing parts from reference TRBV29-1 and TRBJ2-5): SAVISQKPSRDICQRGTSLTIQCQVDSQVTMMFWYRQQPGQSLTLIATANQGSEATYESGFVIDKFPISRPNLTFSTLTVSNMSPEDSSIYLCSTGGLPTETQYFGPGTRLLVL.

The gene calls are TRBV20-1 and TRBJ2-7; TRBD2 is a possible D gene (5 bases). Trimming took 2 bases from V and 9 from J, leaving 14 bases between them. Germline CDR1 and CDR2: DFQATT and SNEGSKA (reference sequence). The CDR3 totals 12 residues. This CDR3 reads CSARPQLVVQYF. CDR3 nucleotides: TGCAGTGCTAGACCACAACTAGTCGTGCAGTACTTC.

This clonotype was detected a few times. With a much larger clone just one base away, this may be a read error. The chain uses TRBV5-1 and TRBJ2-6; perhaps TRBD2 as D (5 bases). V lost 6 bases and J 3 bases, leaving 16 bases between the germline ends. The CDR3 length is 16 residues. Germline CDR1 is SGHRS and CDR2 is YFSETQ. The CDR3 loop reads CASNQDGVDGANVLTF. The CDR3 DNA reads as TGCGCCAGCAACCAGGACGGGGTGGATGGGGCCAACGTCCTGACTTTC. Full variable domain (remainder filled in from reference TRBV5-1 and TRBJ2-6): KAGVTQTPRYLIKTRGQQVTLSCSPISGHRSVSWYQQTPGQGLQFLFEYFSETQRNKGNFPGRFSGRQFSNSRSEMNVSTLELGDSALYLCASNQDGVDGANVLTFGAGSRLTVL.

This clonotype was seen ten or more times. The J gene is TRBJ2-7, the V gene TRBV29-1, with D unclear. Germline V lookup: CDR1 SQVTM, CDR2 ANQGSEA. The CDR3 spans 12 residues. V was shortened by 4 bases and J by 0 bases, with 7 bases between the two germline ends. Written as DNA, the CDR3 is TGCAGCGTTGTTTACAGCTCCTACGAGCAGTACTTC. Translating gives CSVVYSSYEQYF.

The DNA of the CDR3 is TGTGCCATCAGTGGAGAGGGTTGGGACATGTATGGCTACACCTTC. As protein: CAISGEGWDMYGYTF. The chain combines TRBV10-3 with TRBJ1-2; D possibly corresponds to TRBD1 (6 bases). Trimming pared 4 bases from V and 5 bases from J, leaving 17 bases between. Germline V gene data show CDR1 as ENHRY and CDR2 as SYGVKD. The CDR3 has 15 residues.

A few counts support this clonotype. The chain joins TRBV19 to TRBJ2-7; 13 bases are shared with TRBD2. This CDR3 has 15 residues. Germline-derived CDR1 and CDR2 are LNHDA and SQIVND (reference sequence). V was pared by 3 bases and J by 3 bases, with 2 bases of the junction left unmatched. The CDR3 protein is CASSMGLAGNYEQYF. The CDR3 DNA sequence: TGTGCCAGTAGTATGGGACTAGCGGGAAACTACGAGCAGTACTTC.

This clonotype appeared a few times. J is TRBJ1-6 and V is TRBV5-5; D is unclear. The V end lost 2 bases, the J end lost 7 bases, and 10 bases lay between the germline ends. Germline V CDR1 and CDR2: SGHKS, YYEKEE (reference sequence). The CDR3 runs to 14 residues. CDR3 sequence (DNA): TGTGCCAGCAGCTTCGTCACTTTAAATTCACCCCTCCACTTT. As protein: CASSFVTLNSPLHF.

The chain combines TRBV7-2 with TRBJ1-2, with TRBD1 matching over 7 bases. The CDR3 covers 15 residues. The germline V gene has CDR1 SGHTA and CDR2 FQGNSA. With V trimmed by 1 base and J by 3 bases, 5 bases remained unmatched. In DNA, the CDR3 is TGTGCCAGCAGCTTAGAGGGACAGAGATACTATGGCTACACCTTC. This codes for CASSLEGQRYYGYTF.

This clonotype was seen more than once but under ten times. The chain employs TRBV20-1 and TRBJ2-7; 10 nucleotides line up with TRBD1. Per the germline V gene, CDR1 is DFQATT and CDR2 is SNEGSKA (reference sequence). V dropped 3 bases and J dropped 2; count of bases not matched to a gene: 7. This CDR3 is built from 15 residues. CDR3 loop: CSASRATGGTYEQYF. CDR3 in DNA: TGCAGTGCTAGTCGGGCGACAGGGGGCACCTACGAGCAGTACTTC.

The sample holds a few counts of this clonotype. The J gene is TRBJ1-5, the V gene TRBV2; TRBD1 agrees at 8 bases. The trim removed 3 bases at V and 0 bases at J, leaving 7 bases unmatched. This CDR3 comprises 17 residues. Looked up from germline, CDR1 is SNHLY and CDR2 is FYNNEI. The CDR3 DNA follows: TGTGCCAGCAGTGACGTCTCAGGGGGCTATAGCAATCAGCCCCAGCATTTT. Its protein product is CASSDVSGGYSNQPQHF.

This clonotype was counted ten times or more. V usage is TRBV11-2 and J usage is TRBJ2-2; no clear D gene. This CDR3 is built from 12 residues. Germline assignment: CDR1 SGHAT and CDR2 FQNNGV. With 2 bases removed from V and 7 bases from J, the gap between germline ends came to 5 bases. The CDR3 sequence: CASSLRHGELFF. The CDR3 DNA is TGTGCCAGCAGCTTACGGCACGGGGAGCTGTTTTTT.

The sample holds many counts of this clonotype. V usage is TRBV7-2 and J usage is TRBJ1-5, with 9 bases fitting TRBD1. The CDR3 loop spans 15 amino acids. J gave up 4 bases and V 3 bases, and 4 bases lay outside the gene matches. The germline gives CDR1 SGHTA, CDR2 FQGNSA. CDR3 bases: TGTGCCAGCAGCTTCTCGACAGGGGGGAATCAGCCCCAGCATTTT. Translating gives CASSFSTGGNQPQHF.

The CDR3 loop reads CASSPQVPGANYGYTF. Written as DNA, the CDR3 is TGTGCCAGCAGTCCCCAGGTCCCCGGAGCTAACTATGGCTACACCTTC. The chain couples TRBV12-3 or TRBV12-4 to TRBJ1-2; D gene ambiguous. There are 16 residues in the CDR3. V was trimmed by 5 bases and J by 0 bases, leaving 16 bases between them.

The table lists this clonotype with many counts. The V and J genes are TRBV10-3 and TRBJ2-7; 7 bases agree with TRBD2. With V trimmed by 5 bases and J by 6 bases, 4 bases remained unmatched. CDR3 length: 12 residues. Germline V CDR1 and CDR2: ENHRY, SYGVKD. The CDR3 DNA reads TGTGCCATCAGTACCCCGGGGGGCGAGCAGTACTTC. This gives the protein CAISTPGGEQYF.

This clonotype was counted ten times or more. The chain uses TRBV19 and TRBJ2-7; possibly TRBD2 for D (6 bases). The germline V and J ends were trimmed by 8 bases and 3 bases, with 14 bases remaining between them. This CDR3 is built from 13 residues. Per the germline V gene, CDR1 is LNHDA and CDR2 is SQIVND (reference sequence). CDR3 nucleotides: TGTGCCAGTTCTCGGGACTCTTTCTACGAGCAGTACTTC. Amino acid sequence: CASSRDSFYEQYF.

V and J are TRBV6-6 and TRBJ2-7; TRBD2 matches at 12 bases. V shed 0 bases, J shed 0 bases, and the junction held 12 bases outside the gene matches. This CDR3 contains 20 residues. Per germline, CDR1 MNHNY and CDR2 SVGAGI (reference sequence). The CDR3 DNA reads TGTGCCAGCAGTTACTCGGCATTAGGACTAGCGGGGACTTACTCCTACGAGCAGTACTTC. It translates to CASSYSALGLAGTYSYEQYF.

The chain joins TRBV15 to TRBJ1-1, with 9 bases aligning to TRBD1. With 1 base clipped from V and 4 bases from J, the junction kept 7 bases outside the gene matches. Germline V CDR1 and CDR2: LNHNV, YYDKDF (reference sequence). The CDR3 contains 16 residues. The chain's CDR3 is CATSRGLQGAGTEAFF. CDR3 coding DNA: TGTGCCACCAGCAGAGGTTTACAGGGGGCCGGCACTGAAGCTTTCTTT.

This clonotype occurred many times. J is TRBJ2-7 and V is TRBV20-1; 7 bases line up with TRBD1. Germline V CDR1 and CDR2: DFQATT, SNEGSKA (reference sequence). The ends lost 6 bases at V and 0 bases at J; junction bases unmatched: 5. CDR3 size: 13 residues. This CDR3 reads CSAGTVSSYEQYF. The CDR3 DNA reads as TGCAGTGCCGGGACAGTCAGCTCCTACGAGCAGTACTTC.

V usage is TRBV28 and J usage is TRBJ1-5, with 11 positions matching TRBD1. CDR1 and CDR2 from the germline V gene are MDHEN and SYDVKM. The CDR3 runs 15 residues. Trimming took 4 bases from V and 5 from J; bases not matched to a gene: 4. Written as DNA, the CDR3 is TGTGCCAGCAGTTCCGGACAGGGGGCTCATCAGCCCCAGCATTTT. Translated, it gives CASSSGQGAHQPQHF.

This chain links TRBV11-2 with TRBJ1-2; 7 nucleotides agree with TRBD1. CDR3 size: 16 residues. J was trimmed by 5 bases and V by 5 bases; bases with no gene match: 14. Germline lookup yields CDR1 SGHAT and CDR2 FQNNGV. The CDR3 bases are TGTGCCAGCAGCCAAGGGCCGGACAGGATCCTTTATGGCTACACCTTC. This gives the protein CASSQGPDRILYGYTF.